The next 26 T cell receptor beta chains were all read from a single sample in a study of blood T cell repertoires in COVID-19. Generated by immunoSEQ multiplex PCR, the TCRdb table keeps only in-frame clones and is missing some. The sample records approximately 200,000 clones, more than 75% being singletons. Sequencing used peripheral blood. These receptors came from a man over 45 with acute or convalescent COVID-19.

V and J are TRBV3-1 (or the pseudogene TRBV3-2) and TRBJ1-2; possible D gene TRBD1, 5 bases. From germline, CDR1 is LGHDT and CDR2 YNNKEL (reference sequence). The CDR3 consists of 14 residues. The ends were cut back, 0 bases at V and 8 bases at J, with 13 bases in the middle. The CDR3, as DNA: TGTGCCAGCAGCCAAGATTGGGACTCATGGGGCTACACCTTC. Residues: CASSQDWDSWGYTF.

The chain links TRBV11-2 to TRBJ2-3; no firm D call. The length of the CDR3 is 16 residues. Germline V CDR1 and CDR2: SGHAT, FQNNGV. V was clipped by 2 bases and J by 2 bases, with 14 bases between them. CDR3 nucleotide sequence: TGTGCCAGCAGCTTAAGGCGGCGGAGTAACACAGATACGCAGTATTTT. Residues: CASSLRRRSNTDTQYF.

V usage is TRBV4-1 and J usage is TRBJ2-1; the D gene is possibly TRBD1 (5 bases). The CDR3 has 13 amino acids. The V gene's germline CDR1 is MGHRA and CDR2 YSYEKL. Deletions cut 7 bases from V and 3 bases from J, with 10 bases between. CDR3 region: CASTDSLYNEQFF. CDR3 bases: TGCGCCAGCACCGACAGCCTCTACAATGAGCAGTTCTTC.

The gene calls are TRBV7-6 and TRBJ2-1; possibly TRBD2 for D (6 bases). Germline CDR1 SGHVS, CDR2 FNYEAQ. Trimming pared 0 bases from V and 5 bases from J, leaving 17 bases between. This CDR3 is built from 17 residues. The CDR3 loop is CASSLATWIGGHNEQFF. CDR3 in DNA: TGTGCCAGCAGCTTAGCGACCTGGATCGGAGGGCACAATGAGCAGTTCTTC.

V usage is TRBV4-1 and J usage is TRBJ2-1; TRBD2 matches at 13 bases. The CDR3 contains 16 residues. Unmatched junction bases numbered 9, after V lost 4 bases and J lost 9 bases. In germline, CDR1 is MGHRA, CDR2 YSYEKL. The CDR3 region has the DNA TGCGCCAGCAGCCTACGGACTAGCGGGGGCGGGGGTGAGCAGTTCTTC. This codes for CASSLRTSGGGGEQFF.

The chain has TRBV7-9 and TRBJ1-4; 10 nucleotides line up with TRBD1. Losses at the gene ends were 4 bases for V and 1 base for J; bases not matched to a gene: 3. CDR1 and CDR2 (germline): SEHNR, FQNEAQ (reference sequence). This CDR3 spans 16 amino acids. The CDR3 is CASSSGQGGTNEKLFF. CDR3 bases: TGTGCCAGCAGCTCCGGACAGGGGGGAACTAATGAAAAACTGTTTTTT.

The chain recombines TRBV10-2 with TRBJ1-6, with a possible D match to TRBD1 (5 bases). CDR1 and CDR2 (germline): WSHSY, SAAADI. The CDR3 has 13 amino acids. Trimming stripped 4 bases from V and 11 bases from J, with 12 bases between. In DNA, the CDR3 is TGCGCCAGCAGTGGGCTGGACACCCCACCCCTCCACTTT. This codes for CASSGLDTPPLHF.

The chain carries TRBV29-1 and TRBJ1-2; 8 positions agree with TRBD1. Germline lookup yields CDR1 SQVTM and CDR2 ANQGSEA. The trim removed 7 bases at V and 6 bases at J, leaving 10 bases unmatched. The CDR3 covers 13 residues. The CDR3 spells CSAGLDRDHGYTF. CDR3 in DNA: TGCAGCGCTGGACTGGACAGGGACCATGGCTACACCTTC.

This clone was observed once. The chain recombines TRBV29-1 with TRBJ1-2; unclear D gene. V lost 5 bases to trimming and J lost 5 bases, with 6 bases between them. This CDR3 is built from 10 residues. Germline lookup yields CDR1 SQVTM and CDR2 ANQGSEA. The CDR3 protein is CSVREYGYTF. The CDR3 DNA is TGCAGCGTTCGCGAGTATGGCTACACCTTC.

The chain recombines TRBV7-6 with TRBJ1-2; TRBD1 aligns across 7 bases. This CDR3 comprises 16 residues. The V gene end was trimmed by 4 bases and the J gene end by 6 bases; junction bases not matched to a gene: 14. CDR1 is SGHVS and CDR2 is FNYEAQ in the germline V gene. Here the CDR3 DNA reads TGTGCCAGCAGCTCCGGGACAGCCTGGCAGGAGGATGGCTACACCTTC. Translation: CASSSGTAWQEDGYTF.

The V gene is TRBV27, the J gene TRBJ1-4; D gene uncertain. Germline CDR1 MNHEY, CDR2 SMNVEV (reference sequence). The V end was cut by 7 bases, the J end by 3 bases, with 12 bases between. The CDR3 covers 14 residues. CDR3 sequence reads: CASKMGRSNEKLFF. The DNA of the CDR3 is TGTGCCAGCAAGATGGGCCGATCTAATGAAAAACTGTTTTTT.

The rearrangement links TRBV18 to TRBJ2-2, with D possibly matching TRBD1 (6 bases). Trimming cost V 6 bases and J 0 bases, with 14 bases left between them. CDR3 length: 16 residues. The germline V gene encodes CDR1 KGHSH and CDR2 LQKENI. CDR3 loop: CASSLFRGANTGELFF. DNA for the CDR3: TGTGCCAGCTCTCTCTTCAGGGGAGCGAACACCGGGGAGCTGTTTTTT.

The genes are TRBV19 and TRBJ1-1; a weak D match, TRBD1 (6 bases). The CDR3 has 14 amino acids. Germline V CDR1 and CDR2: LNHDA, SQIVND (reference sequence). V lost 6 bases, J lost 4 bases, and 15 bases lay in between. The CDR3 spells CASRPQGAGTEAFF. CDR3 nucleotide sequence: TGTGCCAGTAGGCCACAGGGAGCAGGCACTGAAGCTTTCTTT.

The V and J genes are TRBV5-1 and TRBJ2-7; 8 nucleotides match TRBD1. Germline-derived CDR1 and CDR2 are SGHRS and YFSETQ. V shed 5 bases and J 1 base; nucleotides not matched to a gene: 5. The CDR3 is made up of 14 amino acids. The chain's CDR3 is CASSFDRGSYEQYF. In DNA form, the CDR3 reads TGCGCCAGCAGTTTTGACAGGGGATCCTACGAGCAGTACTTC. Full variable domain (rest looked up from reference TRBV5-1 and TRBJ2-7): KAGVTQTPRYLIKTRGQQVTLSCSPISGHRSVSWYQQTPGQGLQFLFEYFSETQRNKGNFPGRFSGRQFSNSRSEMNVSTLELGDSALYLCASSFDRGSYEQYFGPGTRLTVT.

This rearrangement joins TRBV6-1 to TRBJ2-5, with 11 bases aligning to TRBD2. Germline V gene data show CDR1 as MNHNS and CDR2 as SASEGT. Trimming cost V 2 bases and J 4 bases; bases outside gene matches: 3. This CDR3 has 15 amino acids. This chain's CDR3 is CASSELLAGAETQYF. The DNA for the CDR3 is TGTGCCAGCAGTGAATTACTAGCGGGGGCAGAGACCCAGTACTTC.

The CDR3 loop is CASSMRSGTQPQHF. The CDR3 DNA reads as TGTGCCAGTAGTATGAGGTCCGGTACCCAGCCCCAGCATTTT. V usage is TRBV19 and J usage is TRBJ1-5; D gene unclear. The CDR3 runs 14 residues. Trimming pared 3 bases from V and 7 bases from J, leaving 13 bases between. CDR1 LNHDA and CDR2 SQIVND come from the germline V gene (reference sequence).

The rearrangement joins TRBV3-1 (or the pseudogene TRBV3-2) to TRBJ1-2; no firm D call. Germline loops: CDR1 LGHDT, CDR2 YNNKEL (reference sequence). CDR3 length: 14 amino acids. V lost 4 bases, J lost 7 bases, and 16 bases lay in between. For the CDR3, the DNA is TGTGCCAGCAGCCCGCGCGGGAGCCTGAGTGGCTACACCTTC. It translates to CASSPRGSLSGYTF.

V and J are TRBV5-4 and TRBJ2-6; no clear D gene. Trimming stripped 0 bases from V and 0 bases from J, with 7 bases between. There are 16 residues in the CDR3. Germline CDR1 and CDR2: SGHNT and YYREEE (reference sequence). The CDR3 DNA follows: TGTGCCAGCAGCTTGGATACAGACTCTGGGGCCAACGTCCTGACTTTC. This encodes CASSLDTDSGANVLTF.

The chain is built from TRBV3-1 (or the pseudogene TRBV3-2) and TRBJ1-2, with a tentative D call TRBD1 (6 bases). This CDR3 is 12 amino acids long. CDR1 LGHDT and CDR2 YNNKEL come from the germline V gene (reference sequence). V lost 3 bases and J 6 bases, leaving 8 bases between the germline ends. The chain's CDR3 is CASSQTGNGYTF. CDR3 DNA: TGTGCCAGCAGCCAGACAGGCAATGGCTACACCTTC.

This chain connects TRBV3-1 (or the pseudogene TRBV3-2) to TRBJ2-4, with TRBD2 matching over 8 bases. The CDR3 is made up of 18 amino acids. J was trimmed by 3 bases and V by 0 bases; bases with no gene match: 10. CDR1 and CDR2 (germline): LGHDT, YNNKEL (reference sequence). The CDR3 DNA sequence: TGTGCCAGCAGCCAAGAAGCGGGGGCCCGCCAAGGCAAAAACATTCAGTACTTC. It yields the protein CASSQEAGARQGKNIQYF.

CDR3 sequence reads: CASSLYNEQFF. The DNA of the CDR3 is TGTGCCAGCAGCCTATACAATGAGCAGTTCTTC. The genes are TRBV2 and TRBJ2-1; D remains ambiguous. CDR1 is SNHLY and CDR2 is FYNNEI in the germline V gene. The V end was cut by 6 bases, the J end by 4 bases, with 4 bases between. The CDR3 has 11 amino acids.

V is TRBV19 and J is TRBJ1-5, with 7 nucleotides matching TRBD1. Trimming took 8 bases from V and 3 from J; bases not matched to a gene: 4. The CDR3 runs to 13 residues. Germline V lookup: CDR1 LNHDA, CDR2 SQIVND (reference sequence). The chain's CDR3 is CASQQGNNQPQHF. CDR3 sequence (DNA): TGTGCCAGTCAACAGGGGAACAATCAGCCCCAGCATTTT.

This chain connects TRBV30 to TRBJ1-2; D uncertain. Trimming shortened V by 3 bases and J by 2 bases, and 13 bases separated the two germline ends. This CDR3 has 14 residues. CDR1 and CDR2 from the germline V gene are GTSNPN and SVGIG (reference sequence). The CDR3 DNA reads TGTGCCTGGAGGACCTGGGCAGGAAACTATGGCTACACCTTC. Its protein product is CAWRTWAGNYGYTF.

The chain is built from TRBV30 and TRBJ2-2; the match to TRBD2 covers 12 bases. The CDR3 has 18 residues. V lost 4 bases and J lost 0; bases outside the gene matches: 9. Germline V gives CDR1 GTSNPN, CDR2 SVGIG (reference sequence). CDR3 sequence reads: CAWIIGTSGYPNTGELFF. The CDR3 DNA is TGTGCCTGGATTATCGGGACTAGCGGGTACCCGAACACCGGGGAGCTGTTTTTT.

The chain couples TRBV14 to TRBJ1-2, with 9 bases identical to TRBD1. The CDR3 extends over 13 amino acids. V lost 4 bases to trimming and J lost 4 bases; unmatched junction nucleotides: 1. Germline CDR1 reads SGHDN; CDR2 reads FVKESK. CDR3 sequence (DNA): TGTGCCAGCAGCCCGGACAGGGGCTATGGCTACACCTTC. It specifies CASSPDRGYGYTF.

The V and J genes are TRBV10-2 and TRBJ1-1; TRBD1 matches 8 bases. The ends lost 6 bases at V and 8 bases at J; junction bases unmatched: 23. The CDR3 contains 18 residues. Germline loops: CDR1 WSHSY, CDR2 SAAADI. The CDR3 sequence is CASRTGQGERTSSPEAFF. The CDR3 bases are TGCGCCAGCAGGACTGGACAGGGTGAGAGAACCTCGTCCCCCGAAGCTTTCTTT.